A single sample is the source of the 17 T cell receptor beta chains below, sequenced in a study of T cells in Graves' hyperthyroidism and ophthalmopathy. Template material for amplifying TCR beta CDR3 regions consisted of RNA transcripts. RT-PCR in the first round (using the HTBI primer set) targeted the TCR CDR3. TCRdb independently ran MiXCR on the multiplex PCR reads; one entry per CDR3 protein. The table records 300,000 to 400,000 distinct CDR3 sequences, roughly 18% of them present only once. Specimen: blood. Receptors originate from a woman in her forties or fifties with Graves' hyperthyroidism.

There are a few counts of this clonotype. This chain links TRBV3-1 with TRBJ1-6; 9 bases are a match to TRBD1. CDR3 length: 15 amino acids. Trimming removed 4 bases from V and 7 bases from J; junction bases left unmatched: 5. Looked up from germline, CDR1 is LGHDT and CDR2 is YNNKEL (reference sequence). The CDR3, as DNA: TGTGCCAGCAGCCGGGACAGGGCTCGGAATTCACCCCTCCACTTT. It is translated as CASSRDRARNSPLHF.

With regard to this clonotype: One end of the junction is discordant with germline, which a read error may explain. The chain is built from TRBV3-1 and TRBJ1-2; the D gene is possibly TRBD1 (5 bases). The CDR3 totals 15 residues. Germline CDR1 and CDR2: LGHDT and YNNKEL (reference sequence). The CDR3 DNA is TGTTCCAGCAGCCACCTAGACAGACCTAACTATGGCTACACCTTC. It codes for CSSSHLDRPNYGYTF.

There are a few counts of this clonotype. The CDR3 is CASSYSIEAFF. CDR3 DNA: TGTGCCAGCAGCTACAGTATTGAAGCTTTCTTT. J is TRBJ1-1 and V is TRBV12-3 or TRBV12-4; no definite D call. Trimming cost V 6 bases and J 7 bases, with 9 bases left between them. The CDR3 length is 11 residues.

The table lists this clonotype with many counts. V usage is TRBV9 and J usage is TRBJ1-2, with a weak D call TRBD1 (5 bases). The CDR3 is 18 amino acids. CDR1 and CDR2 from the germline V gene are SGDLS and YYNGEE. V lost 0 bases and J 3 bases, leaving 21 bases between the germline ends. CDR3 in amino acids: CASSVEASAGYIDYGYTF. For the CDR3, the DNA is TGTGCCAGCAGCGTAGAGGCCTCGGCAGGGTATATCGACTATGGCTACACCTTC.

Notes on this clonotype: The junction shows a germline mismatch at one end, possibly a read error. This sequence joins TRBV6-1 and TRBJ2-5; tentatively, D is TRBD2 (6 bases). This CDR3 has 13 amino acids. Germline V CDR1 and CDR2: MNHNS, SASEGT. CDR3 region: CAISGRGEETQYF. The CDR3 region has the DNA TGTGCCATCAGTGGGCGCGGGGAGGAGACCCAGTACTTC.

This clonotype was detected a few times. This chain uses TRBV12-5 with TRBJ2-3, with D hard to call. The V gene's germline CDR1 is LGHNT and CDR2 FRNRAP. Trimming removed 3 bases from V and 1 base from J, with 5 bases in between. The CDR3 length is 13 residues. The CDR3 region is CASGFIGTDTQYF. The CDR3, as DNA: TGTGCTAGTGGTTTTATAGGCACAGATACGCAGTATTTT.

This clonotype was seen many times. The rearrangement links TRBV20-1 to TRBJ1-1; 10 nucleotides align to TRBD1. This CDR3 spans 14 amino acids. The germline V gene has CDR1 DFQATT and CDR2 SNEGSKA (reference sequence). V gave up 3 bases and J gave up 5 bases; unmatched junction bases: 6. The CDR3 sequence: CSASWPGQGTEAFF. The CDR3 bases are TGCAGTGCTAGTTGGCCGGGACAGGGGACTGAAGCTTTCTTT.

This clonotype was recorded many times. Written as DNA, the CDR3 is TGTGCCAGCAGCCCCCGATATGAGAATTCACCCCTCCACTTT. Protein product: CASSPRYENSPLHF. This chain uses TRBV3-1 with TRBJ1-6; the D is unclear. The CDR3 sequence is 14 residues long. Germline CDR1 and CDR2: LGHDT and YNNKEL (reference sequence). V lost 4 bases, J lost 7 bases, and 11 bases lay in between.

There are many counts of this clonotype. The rearrangement links TRBV28 to TRBJ1-2, with D possibly TRBD1 on 5 matching bases. The germline V gene encodes CDR1 MDHEN and CDR2 SYDVKM. There are 12 residues in the CDR3. The V gene lost 3 bases and the J gene lost 7 bases, with 9 bases spanning the gap. The CDR3 region has the DNA TGTGCCAGCAGTTTGCCAGGGTTTGGCTACACCTTC. The encoded protein is CASSLPGFGYTF.

Comment on this clonotype: A much larger clone lies a single base off, so this may be a read error. The chain is built from TRBV30 and TRBJ1-3, with D unresolved. Germline assignment: CDR1 GTSNPN and CDR2 SVGIG (reference sequence). CDR3 length: 13 residues. The CDR3 is CAWGRNSRNTIYF. CDR3 coding DNA: TGTGCCTGGGGACGGAACTCTCGAAACACCATATATTTT.

This clonotype was counted many times. The CDR3 region has the DNA TGCAGTGCCCTCGGACTAGCGGACTACGAGCAGTACTTC. Translating it yields CSALGLADYEQYF. The V call is TRBV20-1, the J call TRBJ2-7, with 10 bases that match TRBD2. V was clipped by 6 bases and J by 3 bases; unmatched bases: 5. This CDR3 contains 13 residues. Germline-derived CDR1 and CDR2 are DFQATT and SNEGSKA (reference sequence).

The sample holds a few counts of this clonotype. This rearrangement joins TRBV6-1 to TRBJ2-2; a weak D match, TRBD1 (5 bases). The CDR3 runs 16 residues. V shed 4 bases and J shed 2 bases, with 14 bases lying between them. Germline CDR1 reads MNHNS; CDR2 reads SASEGT. CDR3 sequence reads: CASSGQGGSNTGELFF. For the CDR3, the DNA is TGTGCCAGCAGTGGCCAGGGCGGCTCCAACACCGGGGAGCTGTTTTTT.

The V and J genes are TRBV4-1 and TRBJ2-1; the D gene is possibly TRBD2 (6 bases). The CDR3 consists of 14 residues. CDR1 is MGHRA, CDR2 YSYEKL, per germline. V was shortened by 2 bases and J by 8 bases, with 13 bases between the two germline ends. The CDR3 here is CASSQPEGEDEQFF. For the CDR3, the DNA is TGCGCCAGCAGCCAACCGGAAGGGGAGGATGAGCAGTTCTTC.

This clonotype was found a few times. The V call is TRBV7-9, the J call TRBJ2-2; no definite D call. Germline CDR1 reads SEHNR; CDR2 reads FQNEAQ (reference sequence). This CDR3 comprises 17 residues. V dropped 5 bases and J dropped 2 bases, with 18 bases sitting between them. The CDR3 sequence: CASSPEAPGSNTGELFF. CDR3 sequence (DNA): TGTGCCAGCAGCCCCGAGGCCCCGGGTTCAAACACCGGGGAGCTGTTTTTT.

This clonotype was detected ten times or more. This chain connects TRBV18 to TRBJ1-1, with D perhaps matching TRBD1 (5 bases). Trimming took off 3 bases at V and 0 bases at J, with 8 bases between the two ends. This CDR3 has 14 amino acids. Germline-derived CDR1 and CDR2 are KGHSH and LQKENI. The CDR3 loop reads CASSPAGMNTEAFF. The CDR3 DNA follows: TGTGCCAGCTCACCGGCAGGGATGAACACTGAAGCTTTCTTT.

Only a few counts were recorded for this clonotype. This rearrangement joins TRBV20-1 to TRBJ2-1, with 9 bases lining up with TRBD2. V shed 2 bases, J shed 9 bases, and the junction held 14 bases outside the gene matches. This CDR3 spans 16 amino acids. CDR1 DFQATT and CDR2 SNEGSKA come from the germline V gene (reference sequence). DNA for the CDR3: TGCAGTGCTAGATCAGTGACTAGCGGCCGAAAGGGTGAGCAGTTCTTC. Encoded protein: CSARSVTSGRKGEQFF.

The genes are TRBV13 and TRBJ1-2, with 7 positions matching TRBD1. CDR1 is PRHDT and CDR2 is FYEKMQ in the germline V gene (reference sequence). CDR3 length: 16 residues. V lost 2 bases and J lost 4; bases outside the gene matches: 10. CDR3 nucleotides: TGTGCCAGCAGCTTAAGGGAGGGGGCGCTACCCTATGGCTACACCTTC. It yields the protein CASSLREGALPYGYTF.